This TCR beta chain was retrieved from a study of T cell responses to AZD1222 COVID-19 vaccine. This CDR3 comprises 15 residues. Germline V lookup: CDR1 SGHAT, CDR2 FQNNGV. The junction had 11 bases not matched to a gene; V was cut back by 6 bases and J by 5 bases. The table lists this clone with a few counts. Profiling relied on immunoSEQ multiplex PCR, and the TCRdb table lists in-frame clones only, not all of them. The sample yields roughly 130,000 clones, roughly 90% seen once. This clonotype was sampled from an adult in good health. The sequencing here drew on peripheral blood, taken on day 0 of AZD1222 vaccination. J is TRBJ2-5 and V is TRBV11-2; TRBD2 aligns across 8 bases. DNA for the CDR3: TGTGCCAGCAGGAGCCCGGGGGGGCGGTGGGAGACCCAGTACTTC. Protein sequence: CASRSPGGRWETQYF.